This T cell receptor beta chain was identified during a study of cytomegalovirus exposure and HLA in healthy donors. 60 Vbeta and 13 Jbeta primers were used in PCR. TCRdb keeps only in-frame clones here, not all; method: immunoSEQ multiplex PCR. Found here are about 120,000 clones, 77% of them singletons; the top ten hold approximately 11%. This CDR3 has 14 amino acids. V was shortened by 2 bases and J by 1 base, with 3 bases between the two germline ends. The germline V gene encodes CDR1 MNHNS and CDR2 SASEGT. This clone appeared many times. Sequencing input: PBMCs. The TCR originated in a man aged 35-49 years in good health and CMV-seropositive. The rearrangement joins TRBV6-1 to TRBJ2-6; D remains ambiguous. DNA of the CDR3: TGTGCCAGCAGTGAACTATCTGGGGCCAACGTCCTGACTTTC. Translation gives CASSELSGANVLTF.